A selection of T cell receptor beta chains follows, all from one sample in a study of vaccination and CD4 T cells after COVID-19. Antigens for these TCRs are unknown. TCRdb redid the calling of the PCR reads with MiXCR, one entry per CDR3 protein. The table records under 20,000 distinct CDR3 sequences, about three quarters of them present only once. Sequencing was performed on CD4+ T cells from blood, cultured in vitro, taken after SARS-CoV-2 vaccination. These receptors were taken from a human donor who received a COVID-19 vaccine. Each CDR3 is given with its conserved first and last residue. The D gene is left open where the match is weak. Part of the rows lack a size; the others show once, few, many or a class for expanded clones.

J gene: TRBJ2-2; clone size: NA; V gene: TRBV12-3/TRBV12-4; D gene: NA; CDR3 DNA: TGTGCCAGCAGTTTTATGGGGGGGGAGCTGTTTTTT; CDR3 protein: CASSFMGGELFF
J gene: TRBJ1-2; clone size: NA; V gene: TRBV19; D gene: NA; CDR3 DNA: TGTGCCAGTAGTCCCCGATGGGTGCAGAACTATGGCTACACCTTC; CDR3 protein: CASSPRWVQNYGYTF
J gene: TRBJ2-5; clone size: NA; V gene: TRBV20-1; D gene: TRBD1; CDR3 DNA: TGCAGTGCTAGAGATTGGCAGGGGGAAGAGACCCAGTACTTC; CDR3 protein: CSARDWQGEETQYF
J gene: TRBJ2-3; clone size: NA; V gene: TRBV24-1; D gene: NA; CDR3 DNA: TGTGCCACCTGCGGGACTGGGGGCACAGATACGCAGTATTTT; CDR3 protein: CATCGTGGTDTQYF
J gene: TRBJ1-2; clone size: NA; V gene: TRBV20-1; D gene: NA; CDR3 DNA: TGCAGCAGGGCCCAAGAGGGGTATGGCTACACCTTC; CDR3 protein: CSRAQEGYGYTF
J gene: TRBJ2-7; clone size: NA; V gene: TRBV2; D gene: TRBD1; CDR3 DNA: TGTGCCAGCAAGACAGGGGGGGGGATTAGCTCCTACGAGCAGTACTTC; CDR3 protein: CASKTGGGISSYEQYF
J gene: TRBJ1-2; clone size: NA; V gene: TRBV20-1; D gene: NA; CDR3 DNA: TGCAGTGCTAGCCCGCAGGGACACTATGGCTACACCTTC; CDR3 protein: CSASPQGHYGYTF
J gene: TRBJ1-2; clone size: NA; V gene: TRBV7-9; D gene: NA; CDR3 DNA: TGTGCCAGCAGCTCAAACATGGTCAGCAACTATGGCTACACCTTC; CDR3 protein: CASSSNMVSNYGYTF
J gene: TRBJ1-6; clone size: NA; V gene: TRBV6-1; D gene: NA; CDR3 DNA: TGTGCCAGCAGTGAAGTTGGAGCACCCCTCCACTTT; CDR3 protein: CASSEVGAPLHF
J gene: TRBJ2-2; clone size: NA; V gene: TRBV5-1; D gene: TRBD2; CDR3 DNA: TGCGCCAGCAGAAGACTAGCGGGGGGGGACACCGGGGAGCTGTTTTTT; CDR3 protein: CASRRLAGGDTGELFF
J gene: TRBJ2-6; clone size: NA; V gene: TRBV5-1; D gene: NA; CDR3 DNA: TGCGCCAGCAGCTTTGGGAGTGTGGCTACTTCTGGGGCCAACGTCCTGACTTTC; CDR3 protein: CASSFGSVATSGANVLTF
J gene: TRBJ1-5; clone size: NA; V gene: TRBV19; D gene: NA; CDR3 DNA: TGTGCCAGTAGTCTCCGACAGACTAATCAGCCCCAGCATTTT; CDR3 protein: CASSLRQTNQPQHF
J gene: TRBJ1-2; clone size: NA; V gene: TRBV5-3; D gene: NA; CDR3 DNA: TGTGCCAGCAGCCGGCCGCCCGGGGAGGGAGGCTACACCTTC; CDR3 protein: CASSRPPGEGGYTF
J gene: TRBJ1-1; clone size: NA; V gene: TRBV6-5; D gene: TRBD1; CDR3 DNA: TGTGCCAGCAGTTCACAGGGGGCGTTGACTGAAGCTTTCTTT; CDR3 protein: CASSSQGALTEAFF
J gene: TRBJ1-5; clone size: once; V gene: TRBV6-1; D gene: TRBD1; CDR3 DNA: TGTGCCAGCAGTCCCGGGACAGGGGGCGGTTATAGCAATCAGCCCCAGCATTTT; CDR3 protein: CASSPGTGGGYSNQPQHF
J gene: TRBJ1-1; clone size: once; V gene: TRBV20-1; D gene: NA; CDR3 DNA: TGCAGTGCTGAAAGAACAGCGAACACTGAAGCTTTCTTT; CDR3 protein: CSAERTANTEAFF